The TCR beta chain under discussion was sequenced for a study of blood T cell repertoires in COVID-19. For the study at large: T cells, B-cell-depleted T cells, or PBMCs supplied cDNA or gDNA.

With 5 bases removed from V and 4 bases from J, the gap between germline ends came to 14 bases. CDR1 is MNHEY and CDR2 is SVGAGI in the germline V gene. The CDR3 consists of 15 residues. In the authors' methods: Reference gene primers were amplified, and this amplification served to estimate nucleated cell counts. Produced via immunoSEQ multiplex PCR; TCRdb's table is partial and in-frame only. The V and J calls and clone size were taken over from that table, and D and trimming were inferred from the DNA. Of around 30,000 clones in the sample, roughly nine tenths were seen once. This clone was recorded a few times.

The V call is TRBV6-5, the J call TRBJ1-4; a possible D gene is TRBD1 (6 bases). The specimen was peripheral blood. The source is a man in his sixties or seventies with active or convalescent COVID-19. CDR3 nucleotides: TGTGCCAGCAGTCCGCGGACAGAAGTTAATGAAAAACTGTTTTTT. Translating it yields CASSPRTEVNEKLFF.